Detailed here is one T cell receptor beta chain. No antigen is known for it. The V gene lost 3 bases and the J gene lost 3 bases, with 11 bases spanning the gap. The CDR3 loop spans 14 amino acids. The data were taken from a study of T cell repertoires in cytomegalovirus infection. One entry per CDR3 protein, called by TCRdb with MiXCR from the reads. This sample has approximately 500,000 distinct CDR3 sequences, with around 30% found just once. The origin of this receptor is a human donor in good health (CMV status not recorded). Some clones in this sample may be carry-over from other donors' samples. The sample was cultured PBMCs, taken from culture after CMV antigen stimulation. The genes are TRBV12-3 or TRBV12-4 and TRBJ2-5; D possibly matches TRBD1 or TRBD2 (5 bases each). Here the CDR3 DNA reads TGTGCCAGCAGTTTGAGGGGCTGGGAAGAGACCCAGTACTTC. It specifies CASSLRGWEETQYF.